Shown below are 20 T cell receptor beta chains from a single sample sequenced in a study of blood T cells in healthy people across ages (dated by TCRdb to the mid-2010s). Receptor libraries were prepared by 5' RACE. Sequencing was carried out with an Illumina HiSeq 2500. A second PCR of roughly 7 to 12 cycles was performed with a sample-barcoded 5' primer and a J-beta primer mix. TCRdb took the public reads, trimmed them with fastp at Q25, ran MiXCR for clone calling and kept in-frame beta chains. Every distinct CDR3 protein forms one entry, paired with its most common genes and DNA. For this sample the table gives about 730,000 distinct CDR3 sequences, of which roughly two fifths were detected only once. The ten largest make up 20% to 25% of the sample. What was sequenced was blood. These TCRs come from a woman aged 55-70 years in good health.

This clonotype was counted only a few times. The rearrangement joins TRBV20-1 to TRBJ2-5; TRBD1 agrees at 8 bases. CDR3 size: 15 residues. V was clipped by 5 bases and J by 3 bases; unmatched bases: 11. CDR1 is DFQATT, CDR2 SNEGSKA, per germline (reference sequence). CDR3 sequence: CSAEETGDLEETQYF. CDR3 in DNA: TGCAGTGCTGAAGAGACAGGGGATTTAGAAGAGACCCAGTACTTC.

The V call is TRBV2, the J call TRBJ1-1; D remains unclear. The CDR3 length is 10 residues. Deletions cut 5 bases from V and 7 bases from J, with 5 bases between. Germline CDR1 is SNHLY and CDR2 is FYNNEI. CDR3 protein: CASSYFEAFF. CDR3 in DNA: TGTGCCAGCAGTTACTTTGAAGCTTTCTTT.

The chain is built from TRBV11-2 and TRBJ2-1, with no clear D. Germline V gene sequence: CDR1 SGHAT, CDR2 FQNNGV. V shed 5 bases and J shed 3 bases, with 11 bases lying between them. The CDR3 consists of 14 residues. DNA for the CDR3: TGTGCCAGCAGCCTGATTAGCTTCTACAATGAGCAGTTCTTC. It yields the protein CASSLISFYNEQFF. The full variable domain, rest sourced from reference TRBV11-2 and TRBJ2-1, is EAGVAQSPRYKIIEKRQSVAFWCNPISGHATLYWYQQILGQGPKLLIQFQNNGVVDDSQLPKDRFSAERLKGVDSTLKIQPAKLEDSAVYLCASSLISFYNEQFFGPGTRLTVL.

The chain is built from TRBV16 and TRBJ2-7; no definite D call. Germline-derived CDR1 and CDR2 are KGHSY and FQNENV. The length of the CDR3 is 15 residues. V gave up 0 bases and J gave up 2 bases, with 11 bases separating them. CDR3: CASSQSSGTPYEQYF. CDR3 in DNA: TGTGCCAGCAGCCAATCGAGTGGTACCCCCTACGAGCAGTACTTC.

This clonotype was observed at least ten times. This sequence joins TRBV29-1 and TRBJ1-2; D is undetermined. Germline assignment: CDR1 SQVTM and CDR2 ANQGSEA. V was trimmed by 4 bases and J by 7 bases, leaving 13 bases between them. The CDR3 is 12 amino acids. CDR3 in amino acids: CSVVRQVPGYTF. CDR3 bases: TGCAGCGTTGTTAGACAAGTTCCTGGCTACACCTTC.

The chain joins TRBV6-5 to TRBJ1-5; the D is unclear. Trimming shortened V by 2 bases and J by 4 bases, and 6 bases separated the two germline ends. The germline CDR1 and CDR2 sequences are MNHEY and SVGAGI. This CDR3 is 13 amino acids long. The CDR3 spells CASSYVRNQPQHF. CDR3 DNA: TGTGCCAGCAGTTACGTTAGGAATCAGCCCCAGCATTTT.

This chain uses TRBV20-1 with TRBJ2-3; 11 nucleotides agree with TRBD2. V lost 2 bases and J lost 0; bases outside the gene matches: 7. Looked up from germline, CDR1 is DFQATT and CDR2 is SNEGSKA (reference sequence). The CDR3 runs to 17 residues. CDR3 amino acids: CSARRNRLAGSTDTQYF. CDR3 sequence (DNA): TGCAGTGCTAGAAGAAATAGACTAGCGGGGAGCACAGATACGCAGTATTTT.

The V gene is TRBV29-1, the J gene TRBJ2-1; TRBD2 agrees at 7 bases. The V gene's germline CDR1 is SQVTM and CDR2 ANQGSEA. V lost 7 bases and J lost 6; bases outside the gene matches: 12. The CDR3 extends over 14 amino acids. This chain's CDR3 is CSARRLAVTNEQFF. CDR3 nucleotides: TGCAGCGCCCGCCGGCTAGCGGTAACCAATGAGCAGTTCTTC.

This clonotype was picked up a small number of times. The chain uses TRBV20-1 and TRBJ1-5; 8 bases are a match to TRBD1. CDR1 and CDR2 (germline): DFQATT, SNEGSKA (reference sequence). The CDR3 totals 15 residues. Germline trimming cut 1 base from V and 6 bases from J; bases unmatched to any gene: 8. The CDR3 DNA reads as TGCAGTGCTAGAGTTTTTGGACAGGGAAGTCAGCCCCAGCATTTT. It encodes CSARVFGQGSQPQHF.

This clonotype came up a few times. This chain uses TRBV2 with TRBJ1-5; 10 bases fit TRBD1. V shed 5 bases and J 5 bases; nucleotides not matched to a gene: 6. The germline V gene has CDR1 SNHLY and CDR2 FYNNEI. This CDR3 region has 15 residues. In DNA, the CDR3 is TGTGCCAGCAGTAGGGGACAGGGGAAGGATCAGCCCCAGCATTTT. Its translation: CASSRGQGKDQPQHF.

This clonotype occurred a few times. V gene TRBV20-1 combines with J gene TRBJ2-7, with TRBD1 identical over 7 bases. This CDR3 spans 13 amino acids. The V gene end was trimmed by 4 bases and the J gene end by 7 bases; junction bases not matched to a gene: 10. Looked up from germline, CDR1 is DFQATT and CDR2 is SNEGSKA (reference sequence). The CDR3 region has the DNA TGCAGTGCTACCCAGGGGGTTTTACGGGAGCAGTACTTC. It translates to CSATQGVLREQYF.

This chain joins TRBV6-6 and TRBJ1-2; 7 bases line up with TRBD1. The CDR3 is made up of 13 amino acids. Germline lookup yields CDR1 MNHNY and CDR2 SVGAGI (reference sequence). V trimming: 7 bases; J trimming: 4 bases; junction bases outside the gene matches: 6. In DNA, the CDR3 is TGTGCCAGCACCAATGGACAGGTCTATGGCTACACCTTC. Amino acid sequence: CASTNGQVYGYTF.

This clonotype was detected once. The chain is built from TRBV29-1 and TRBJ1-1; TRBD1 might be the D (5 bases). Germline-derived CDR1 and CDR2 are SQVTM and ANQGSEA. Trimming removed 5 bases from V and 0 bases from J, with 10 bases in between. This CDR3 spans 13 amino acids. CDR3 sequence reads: CSVSDSMNTEAFF. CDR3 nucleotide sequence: TGCAGCGTTTCAGACAGCATGAACACTGAAGCTTTCTTT.

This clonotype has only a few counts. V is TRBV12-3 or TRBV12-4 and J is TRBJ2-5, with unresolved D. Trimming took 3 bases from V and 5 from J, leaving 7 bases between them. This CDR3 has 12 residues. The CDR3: CASSFIGETQYF. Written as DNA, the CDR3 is TGTGCCAGCAGTTTTATAGGGGAGACCCAGTACTTC.

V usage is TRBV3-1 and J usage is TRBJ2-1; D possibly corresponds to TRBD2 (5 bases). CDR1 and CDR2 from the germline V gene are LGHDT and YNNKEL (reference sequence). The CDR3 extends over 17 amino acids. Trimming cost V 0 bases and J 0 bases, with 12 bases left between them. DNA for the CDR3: TGTGCCAGCAGCCAAGATGGGCGGGCTAACTCCTACAATGAGCAGTTCTTC. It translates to CASSQDGRANSYNEQFF.

The CDR3 DNA reads as TGTGCCACCACTAATAGTTCCGACATACAGGGGGAAGGCTACACCTTC. It translates to CATTNSSDIQGEGYTF. V and J are TRBV21-1 and TRBJ1-2; the DNA was not used to check the table's D call, TRBD1. TRBV21-1 is a pseudogene locus. This CDR3 comprises 16 residues.

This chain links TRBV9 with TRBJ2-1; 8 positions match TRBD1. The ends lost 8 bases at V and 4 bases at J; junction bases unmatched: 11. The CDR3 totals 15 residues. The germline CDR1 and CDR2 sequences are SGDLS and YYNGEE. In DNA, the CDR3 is TGTGCCAGTGGGCCCAGGACAGGGATTTACAATGAGCAGTTCTTC. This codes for CASGPRTGIYNEQFF. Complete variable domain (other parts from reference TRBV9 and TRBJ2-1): DSGVTQTPKHLITATGQRVTLRCSPRSGDLSVYWYQQSLDQGLQFLIQYYNGEERAKGNILERFSAQQFPDLHSELNLSSLELGDSALYFCASGPRTGIYNEQFFGPGTRLTVL.

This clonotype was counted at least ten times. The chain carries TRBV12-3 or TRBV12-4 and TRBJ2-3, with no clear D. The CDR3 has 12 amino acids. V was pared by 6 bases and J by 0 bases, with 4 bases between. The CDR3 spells CASRLSTDTQYF. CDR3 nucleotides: TGTGCCAGCAGACTCAGCACAGATACGCAGTATTTT.

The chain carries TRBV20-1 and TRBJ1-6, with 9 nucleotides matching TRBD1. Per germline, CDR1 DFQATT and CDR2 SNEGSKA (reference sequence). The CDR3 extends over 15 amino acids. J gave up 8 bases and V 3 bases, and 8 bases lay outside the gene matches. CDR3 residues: CSASARTGDYSPLHF. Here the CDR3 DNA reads TGCAGTGCTAGTGCCCGGACAGGGGATTATTCACCCCTCCACTTT.

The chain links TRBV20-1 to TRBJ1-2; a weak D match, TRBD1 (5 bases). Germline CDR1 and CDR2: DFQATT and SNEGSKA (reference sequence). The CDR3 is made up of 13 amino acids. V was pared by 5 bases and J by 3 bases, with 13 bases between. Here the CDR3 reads CSAPTQGDYGYTF. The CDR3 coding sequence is TGCAGTGCTCCAACACAAGGGGACTATGGCTACACCTTC.